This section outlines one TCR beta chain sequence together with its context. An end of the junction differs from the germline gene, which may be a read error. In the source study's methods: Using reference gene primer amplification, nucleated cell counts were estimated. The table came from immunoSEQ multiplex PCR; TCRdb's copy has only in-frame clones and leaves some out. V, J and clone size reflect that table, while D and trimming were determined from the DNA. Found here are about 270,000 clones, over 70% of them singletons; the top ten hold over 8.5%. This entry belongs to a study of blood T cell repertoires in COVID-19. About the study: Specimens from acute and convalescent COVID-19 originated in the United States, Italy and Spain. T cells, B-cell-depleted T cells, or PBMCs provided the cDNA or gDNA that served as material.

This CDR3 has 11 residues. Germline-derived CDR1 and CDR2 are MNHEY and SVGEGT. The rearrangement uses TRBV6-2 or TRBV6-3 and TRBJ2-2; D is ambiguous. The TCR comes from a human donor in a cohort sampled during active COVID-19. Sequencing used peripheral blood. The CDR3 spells CASSNNGELFF. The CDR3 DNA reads TGTGCCAGCAGCAACAACGGGGAGCTGTTTTTT.